The present T cell receptor beta chain was sequenced within a study of blood T cell repertoires in COVID-19. The overall study: The United States, Italy and Spain were the sources of the acute and convalescent COVID-19 samples. Nucleic acid was either cDNA or gDNA, and it came from T cells, B-cell-depleted T cells, or PBMCs.

Authors' data handling: Quantification of nucleated cells was approximated via reference gene primer amplification. Clones were sequenced by immunoSEQ multiplex PCR, and TCRdb holds only the in-frame ones, with some missing. V and J calls and clone size are copied from that table; D and trimming were computed from the DNA. The repertoire consists of 220,000 or so clones, with approximately 80% occurring once and the leading ten covering nearly 20%. The CDR3 consists of 16 residues. Germline-derived CDR1 and CDR2 are SGDLS and YYNGEE. V lost 4 bases, J lost 1 base, and 8 bases stayed unmatched. J is TRBJ2-1 and V is TRBV9; 7 positions agree with TRBD2. This receptor was identified in a man aged 25-45 years with active or convalescent COVID-19. The source material was peripheral blood. The CDR3 DNA is TGTGCCAGCAGCCCCCGGGACTACATTTCCTACAATGAGCAGTTCTTC. Translating gives CASSPRDYISYNEQFF.